The next 13 T cell receptor beta chains were all read from a single sample in a study of human T cells and chemical hapten exposure (dated by TCRdb to about 2021). The library was obtained by RACE. The sequencer was a NextSeq 500. The public sequencing data were trimmed at Q25 with fastp and processed into clonotypes with MiXCR by TCRdb, which kept only in-frame beta chains. All rows with the same CDR3 protein become a single entry with the most common DNA and genes. The sample table lists more than 300,000 distinct CDR3 sequences, 5% to 6.5% of them with a count of one. 2.6% of the sample lies in the top ten. Taken with the paper, the label for time point translates to: pre-sensitization, week 0. This specimen's treatment or condition label, per the study, means: therapeutic diphenylcyclopropenone sensitization with weekly scalp DPC. The material sequenced was whole blood, taken in connection with sensitization to the hapten diphenylcyclopropenone (DPC). All receptors come from a woman aged 50 to 65 with alopecia areata. Some clones in this sample may be carry-over from other donors' samples.

This clonotype was found many times. The V call is TRBV5-1, the J call TRBJ2-7, with D perhaps TRBD2 (5 bases). The V gene lost 4 bases and the J gene lost 6 bases, with 14 bases spanning the gap. The CDR3 has 13 amino acids. Germline V gene data show CDR1 as SGHRS and CDR2 as YFSETQ. The CDR3 DNA is TGCGCCAGCAGCATCCGGTCCGAGGGCGAGCAGTACTTC. Its translation: CASSIRSEGEQYF.

This clonotype was seen many times. V is TRBV5-1 and J is TRBJ1-1; D may be TRBD1 (6 bases). Germline lookup yields CDR1 SGHRS and CDR2 YFSETQ. There are 17 residues in the CDR3. The V end lost 5 bases, the J end lost 0 bases, and 20 bases lay between the germline ends. DNA of the CDR3: TGCGCCAGCAGAAAACGGGCAGGGCGGGACATGAACACTGAAGCTTTCTTT. Residues: CASRKRAGRDMNTEAFF.

This clonotype was seen many times. The genes are TRBV6-6 and TRBJ2-7; D is undetermined. Trimming took 5 bases from V and 6 from J, leaving 8 bases between them. The CDR3 is made up of 11 amino acids. Germline V gives CDR1 MNHNY, CDR2 SVGAGI (reference sequence). CDR3 protein: CASSARTEQYF. In nucleotides, the CDR3 is TGTGCCAGCAGTGCGAGGACCGAGCAGTACTTC.

The V gene is TRBV5-1, the J gene TRBJ2-3; no clear D gene. V gave up 3 bases and J gave up 5 bases, with 10 bases separating them. CDR1 and CDR2 (germline): SGHRS, YFSETQ. The CDR3 sequence is 13 residues long. CDR3 nucleotide sequence: TGCGCCAGCAGCTCGGACGGGCGAGATACGCAGTATTTT. This sequence encodes CASSSDGRDTQYF.

This clonotype was observed at least ten times. The V and J genes are TRBV12-3 or TRBV12-4 and TRBJ1-5; D gene uncertain. This CDR3 is 16 amino acids long. Trimming took off 1 base at V and 2 bases at J, with 12 bases between the two ends. CDR3 protein: CASSLEGQVGNQPQHF. The CDR3 region has the DNA TGTGCCAGCAGTTTAGAGGGCCAGGTGGGCAATCAGCCCCAGCATTTT.

This clonotype was seen more than once but under ten times. The chain is built from TRBV10-3 and TRBJ1-5, with 7 nucleotides matching TRBD1. The germline gives CDR1 ENHRY, CDR2 SYGVKD. The J segment lost 5 bases and the V segment lost 3 bases, leaving 4 bases of the junction unmatched. This CDR3 is built from 14 residues. The CDR3 nucleotides are TGTGCCATCAGTGACCAGGGGACAGATCAGCCCCAGCATTTT. Protein: CAISDQGTDQPQHF.

This clonotype has just a few counts. The rearrangement links TRBV12-3 or TRBV12-4 to TRBJ1-5; tentatively, D is TRBD1 (5 bases). The CDR3 contains 14 residues. Trimming took off 7 bases at V and 5 bases at J, with 15 bases between the two ends. CDR3 protein: CASNRGAGDQPQHF. The CDR3 bases are TGTGCCAGCAACCGAGGGGCCGGAGATCAGCCCCAGCATTTT.

The chain links TRBV6-2 or TRBV6-3 to TRBJ2-2; D unclear. This CDR3 contains 14 residues. V was shortened by 2 bases and J by 6 bases, with 10 bases between the two germline ends. Germline V lookup: CDR1 MNHEY, CDR2 SVGEGT. The CDR3 nucleotides read TGTGCCAGCAGTTACCATGTGTCCCCCGGGGAGCTGTTTTTT. Its protein is CASSYHVSPGELFF.

The sample holds many counts of this clonotype. This chain joins TRBV28 and TRBJ2-3; 8 bases are shared with TRBD2. V lost 2 bases, J lost 2 bases, and 3 bases stayed unmatched. CDR1 MDHEN and CDR2 SYDVKM come from the germline V gene. There are 15 residues in the CDR3. The CDR3 bases are TGTGCCAGCAGTTTACGGGGGGGGCTCACAGATACGCAGTATTTT. The encoded protein is CASSLRGGLTDTQYF.

This clonotype has at least ten counts. The chain joins TRBV12-3 or TRBV12-4 to TRBJ2-1; 7 bases map to TRBD2. With V trimmed by 6 bases and J by 4 bases, 3 bases remained unmatched. This CDR3 region has 13 residues. The CDR3 coding sequence is TGTGCCAGCAGCCTAGCGGAGTACAATGAGCAGTTCTTC. Its translation: CASSLAEYNEQFF.

This clonotype was observed a handful of times. V is TRBV14 and J is TRBJ2-3; maybe TRBD2 (5 bases). CDR3 length: 13 amino acids. Germline CDR1 reads SGHDN; CDR2 reads FVKESK. Trimming took 6 bases from V and 6 from J, leaving 13 bases between them. CDR3 region: CASRNASGDTQYF. CDR3 DNA: TGTGCCAGCAGGAATGCGTCGGGGGATACGCAGTATTTT.

This clonotype was seen ten or more times. The CDR3 loop reads CSASPVTAYNEQFF. DNA for the CDR3: TGCAGTGCTAGTCCGGTGACGGCCTACAATGAGCAGTTCTTC. The V gene is TRBV20-1, the J gene TRBJ2-1; the D is unclear. The CDR3 has 14 amino acids. The germline CDR1 and CDR2 sequences are DFQATT and SNEGSKA (reference sequence). V dropped 3 bases and J dropped 2 bases, with 11 bases sitting between them.

This clonotype has more than one count but fewer than ten. The rearrangement joins TRBV1 to TRBJ2-5; the tabulated D call, TRBD2, remains unverified against the DNA. TRBV1 is labeled a pseudogene. This CDR3 has 16 amino acids. CDR3 sequence: CTSSQDRAGGKETQYF. The CDR3 nucleotides read TGCACCAGCAGCCAAGACCGAGCGGGAGGGAAAGAGACCCAGTACTTC.